The clone carrying this TCR beta chain ranks as large. The antigen is unknown. Trimming took 3 bases from V and 8 from J; bases not matched to a gene: 10. There are 16 residues in the CDR3. The germline V gene encodes CDR1 SGDLS and CDR2 YYNGEE. Clones were sequenced by immunoSEQ multiplex PCR, and TCRdb holds only the in-frame ones, with some missing. The data show roughly 1,500 clones, more than 20% seen once. The source of the sample is a study of T cells in localized non-small cell lung cancer. Notes on the study in general: Appearances in adjacent lung were noted for a median 57 of the top 100 tumor clones. Adjacent uninvolved lung tissue had the highest T cell clonality, exceeding tumor.

The chain joins TRBV9 to TRBJ1-6; 8 nucleotides align to TRBD1. This TCR came from a woman aged 40-69 years with stage I lung adenocarcinoma. This specimen consisted of normal lung tissue next to the tumor, obtained before any cancer treatment. The CDR3 bases are TGTGCCAGCAGCGCGGGGACAGGTTCGTCGGATTCACCCCTCCACTTT. Amino acids: CASSAGTGSSDSPLHF.